This T cell receptor (beta chain) is from a study of identical twins. Notes on the study in general: Memory repertoires lacked the insertion deficit that abundant cord blood beta clonotypes showed. Out-of-frame beta chain sequences displayed weaker excess sharing between twins.

Trimming shortened V by 6 bases and J by 0 bases, and 9 bases separated the two germline ends. The CDR3 has 14 amino acids. Template switching (which added a universal primer site) was used, and cDNA carried unique molecular identifiers. MiXCR was run by TCRdb on the 5' RACE reads, yielding one entry per CDR3 protein. Among a few hundred thousand distinct CDR3 sequences listed, approximately 9.1% were seen once. This clonotype was seen a handful of times. Its specificity is not known. Every donor was a healthy Caucasian. Sequencing was carried out using naive T cells sorted from blood. V and J are TRBV12-3 or TRBV12-4 and TRBJ2-1, with D perhaps matching TRBD1 (6 bases). The receptor was isolated from a woman between 45 and 65 years old in good health. The CDR3 region has the DNA TGTGCCAGCAGACTCAGGGGCTCCTACAATGAGCAGTTCTTC. Translation: CASRLRGSYNEQFF.